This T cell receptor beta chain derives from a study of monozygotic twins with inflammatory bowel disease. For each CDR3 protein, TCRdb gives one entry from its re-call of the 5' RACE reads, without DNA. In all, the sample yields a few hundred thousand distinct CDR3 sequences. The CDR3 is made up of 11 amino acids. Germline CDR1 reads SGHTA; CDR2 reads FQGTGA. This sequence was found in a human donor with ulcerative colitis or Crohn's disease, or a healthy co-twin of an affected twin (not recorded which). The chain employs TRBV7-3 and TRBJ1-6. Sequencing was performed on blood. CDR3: CASSAGGPLHF.